The source of this T cell receptor beta chain is a study of CD8 T cells in Susac syndrome. Findings and caveats of the study: The relatively small number of individuals in the TCR sequencing and HLA analysis was acknowledged by the study.

RNA in amounts of about 0.5 to 1 ug was reverse transcribed with random hexamers. With immunoSEQ multiplex PCR, TCR beta CDR3 was amplified across 54 Vbeta and 13 Jbeta. TCRdb called the immunoSEQ multiplex PCR reads again in MiXCR, with one record for every CDR3 protein. The sample contains some 120,000 distinct CDR3 sequences, 85% to 95% of which appear only once. This CDR3 comprises 15 residues. Trimming at V came to 1 base and at J to 4 bases, leaving 6 bases not matched to a gene. CDR1 DFQATT and CDR2 SNEGSKA come from the germline V gene (reference sequence). CD8+ and CD4+ T cells taken from blood had their TCR beta sequenced. The multiple sclerosis controls, all treatment-naive patients, had relapsing-remitting disease that was stable or active. With respect to this clonotype: Its antigen is not known.

The sequenced material came from CD8+ T cells from PBMCs. This chain connects TRBV20-1 to TRBJ2-3, with TRBD2 matching over 9 bases. This clonotype was obtained from a human donor with multiple sclerosis. In nucleotides, the CDR3 is TGCAGTGCTAGAGGGGTAGCGGGAGCCCCAGATACGCAGTATTTT. Its protein product is CSARGVAGAPDTQYF.